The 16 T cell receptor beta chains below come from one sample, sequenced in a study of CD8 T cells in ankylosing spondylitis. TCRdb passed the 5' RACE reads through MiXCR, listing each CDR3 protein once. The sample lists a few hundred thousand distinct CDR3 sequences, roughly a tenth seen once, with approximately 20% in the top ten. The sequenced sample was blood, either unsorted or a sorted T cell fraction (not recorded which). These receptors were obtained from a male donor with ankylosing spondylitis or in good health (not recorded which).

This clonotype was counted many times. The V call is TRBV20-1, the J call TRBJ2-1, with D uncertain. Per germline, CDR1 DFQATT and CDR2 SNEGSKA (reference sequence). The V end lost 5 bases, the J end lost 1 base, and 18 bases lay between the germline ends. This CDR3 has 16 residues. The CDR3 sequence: CSAGRSGFTSYNEQFF. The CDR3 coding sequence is TGCAGTGCTGGACGGAGTGGTTTTACATCCTACAATGAGCAGTTCTTC.

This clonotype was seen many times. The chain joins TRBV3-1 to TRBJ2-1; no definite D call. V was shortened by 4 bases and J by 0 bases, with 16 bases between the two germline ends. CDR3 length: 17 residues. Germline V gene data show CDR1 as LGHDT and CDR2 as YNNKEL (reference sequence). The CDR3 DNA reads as TGTGCCAGCAGCCTGCTGATCGAGTCTCACTCCTACAATGAGCAGTTCTTC. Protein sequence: CASSLLIESHSYNEQFF.

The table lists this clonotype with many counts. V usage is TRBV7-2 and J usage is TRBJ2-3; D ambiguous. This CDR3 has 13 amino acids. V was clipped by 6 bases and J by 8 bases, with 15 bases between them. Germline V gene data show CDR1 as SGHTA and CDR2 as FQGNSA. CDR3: CASSLDGVSTQYF. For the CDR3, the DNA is TGTGCCAGCAGTCTGGACGGTGTCTCTACGCAGTATTTT.

The CDR3 region is CASSEGTGGSYNEQFF. Here the CDR3 DNA reads TGTGCCAGCAGCGAGGGGACAGGAGGCTCCTACAATGAGCAGTTCTTC. This chain joins TRBV5-6 and TRBJ2-1; TRBD1 matches 8 bases. V lost 4 bases, J lost 0 bases, and 6 bases stayed unmatched. In germline, CDR1 is SGHDT, CDR2 YYEEEE. This CDR3 contains 16 residues.

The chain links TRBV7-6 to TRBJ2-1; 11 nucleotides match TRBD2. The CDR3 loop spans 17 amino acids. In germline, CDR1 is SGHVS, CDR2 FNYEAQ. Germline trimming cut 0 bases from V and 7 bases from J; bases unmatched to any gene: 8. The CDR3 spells CASSLAPPSGGRNEQFF. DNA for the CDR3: TGTGCCAGCAGCTTAGCGCCCCCTAGCGGGGGGAGGAATGAGCAGTTCTTC.

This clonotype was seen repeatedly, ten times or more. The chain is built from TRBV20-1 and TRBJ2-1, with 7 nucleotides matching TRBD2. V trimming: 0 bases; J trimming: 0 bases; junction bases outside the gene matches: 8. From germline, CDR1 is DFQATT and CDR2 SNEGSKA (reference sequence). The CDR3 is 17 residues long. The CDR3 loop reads CSARDRLARSSYNEQFF. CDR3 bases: TGCAGTGCTAGAGACAGACTAGCCCGCAGCTCCTACAATGAGCAGTTCTTC.

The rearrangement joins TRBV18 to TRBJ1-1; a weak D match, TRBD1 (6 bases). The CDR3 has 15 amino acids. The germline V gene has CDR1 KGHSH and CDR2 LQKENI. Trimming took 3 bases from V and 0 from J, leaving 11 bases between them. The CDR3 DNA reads TGTGCCAGCTCACCCTCAGGGGTGGTGAACACTGAAGCTTTCTTT. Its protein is CASSPSGVVNTEAFF.

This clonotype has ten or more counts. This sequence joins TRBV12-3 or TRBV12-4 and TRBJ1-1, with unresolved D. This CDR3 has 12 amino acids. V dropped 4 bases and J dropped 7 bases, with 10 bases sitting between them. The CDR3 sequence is CASSWKTLEAFF. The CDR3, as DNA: TGTGCCAGCAGTTGGAAGACCCTTGAAGCTTTCTTT.

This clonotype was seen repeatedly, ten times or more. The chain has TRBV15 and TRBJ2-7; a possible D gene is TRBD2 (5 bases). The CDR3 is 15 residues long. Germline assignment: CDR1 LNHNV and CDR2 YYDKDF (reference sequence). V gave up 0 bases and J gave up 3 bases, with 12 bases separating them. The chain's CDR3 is CATSREEGIRYEQYF. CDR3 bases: TGTGCCACCAGCAGAGAAGAGGGAATACGCTACGAGCAGTACTTC.

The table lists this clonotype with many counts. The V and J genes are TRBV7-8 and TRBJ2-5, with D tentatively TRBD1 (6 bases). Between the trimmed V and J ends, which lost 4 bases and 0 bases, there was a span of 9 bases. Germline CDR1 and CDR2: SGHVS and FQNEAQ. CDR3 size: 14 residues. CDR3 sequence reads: CASSSGQYQETQYF. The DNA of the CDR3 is TGTGCCAGCAGCTCCGGACAGTACCAAGAGACCCAGTACTTC.

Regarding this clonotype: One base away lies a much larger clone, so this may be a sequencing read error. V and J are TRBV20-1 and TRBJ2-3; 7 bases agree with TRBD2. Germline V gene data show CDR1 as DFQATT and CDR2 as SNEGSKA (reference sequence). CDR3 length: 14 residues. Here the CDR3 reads CSAPSGGRTDKQYF. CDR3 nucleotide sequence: TGCAGTGCCCCATCGGGGGGTCGCACAGATAAGCAGTATTTT.

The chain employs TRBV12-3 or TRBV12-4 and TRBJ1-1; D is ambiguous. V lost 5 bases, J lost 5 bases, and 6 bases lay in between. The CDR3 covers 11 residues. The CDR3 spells CASSHNTEAFF. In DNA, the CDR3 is TGTGCCAGCAGTCATAATACTGAAGCTTTCTTT.

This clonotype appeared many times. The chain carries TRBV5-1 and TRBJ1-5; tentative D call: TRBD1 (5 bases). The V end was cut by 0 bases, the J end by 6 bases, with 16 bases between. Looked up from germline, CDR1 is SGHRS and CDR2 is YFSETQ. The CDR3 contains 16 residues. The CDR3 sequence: CASSLVPAGLGQPQHF. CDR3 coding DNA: TGCGCCAGCAGCTTGGTTCCGGCAGGGCTTGGTCAGCCCCAGCATTTT. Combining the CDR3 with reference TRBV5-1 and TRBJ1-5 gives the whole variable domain KAGVTQTPRYLIKTRGQQVTLSCSPISGHRSVSWYQQTPGQGLQFLFEYFSETQRNKGNFPGRFSGRQFSNSRSEMNVSTLELGDSALYLCASSLVPAGLGQPQHFGDGTRLSIL.

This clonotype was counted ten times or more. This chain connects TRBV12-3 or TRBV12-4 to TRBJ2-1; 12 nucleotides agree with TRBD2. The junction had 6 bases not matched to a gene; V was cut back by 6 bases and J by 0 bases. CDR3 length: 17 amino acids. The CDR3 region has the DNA TGTGCCAGCAGCCAAACTAGCGGGGGGAGCTCCTACAATGAGCAGTTCTTC. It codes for CASSQTSGGSSYNEQFF.

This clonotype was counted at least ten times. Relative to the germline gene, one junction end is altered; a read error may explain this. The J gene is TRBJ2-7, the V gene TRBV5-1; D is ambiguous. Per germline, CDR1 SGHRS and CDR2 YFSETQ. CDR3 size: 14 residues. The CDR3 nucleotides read TGCGCCAGCAGCTTGGGGGATAGCTCCCACGAGCAGTACTTC. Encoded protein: CASSLGDSSHEQYF.

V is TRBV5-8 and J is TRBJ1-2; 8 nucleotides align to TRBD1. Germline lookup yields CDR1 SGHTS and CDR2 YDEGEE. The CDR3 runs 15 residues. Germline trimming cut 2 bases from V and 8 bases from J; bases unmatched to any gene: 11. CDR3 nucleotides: TGTGCCAGCAGCTTTCCCCGGCAGGGGGCTTGGGGCTACACCTTC. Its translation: CASSFPRQGAWGYTF. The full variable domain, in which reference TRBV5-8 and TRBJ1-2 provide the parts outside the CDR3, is EAGVTQSPTHLIKTRGQQATLRCSPISGHTSVYWYQQALGLGLQFLLWYDEGEERNRGNFPPRFSGRQFPNYSSELNVNALELEDSALYLCASSFPRQGAWGYTFGSGTRLTVV.